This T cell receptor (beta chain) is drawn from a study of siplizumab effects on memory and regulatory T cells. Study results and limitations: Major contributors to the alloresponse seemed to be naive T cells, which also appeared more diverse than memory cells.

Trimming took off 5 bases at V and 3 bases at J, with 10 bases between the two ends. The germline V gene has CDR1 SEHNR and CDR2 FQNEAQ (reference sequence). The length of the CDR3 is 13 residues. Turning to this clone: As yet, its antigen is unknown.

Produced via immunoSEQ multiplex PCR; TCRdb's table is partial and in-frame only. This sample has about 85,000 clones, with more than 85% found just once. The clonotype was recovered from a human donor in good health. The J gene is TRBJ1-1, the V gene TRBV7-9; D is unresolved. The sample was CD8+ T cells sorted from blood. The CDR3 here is CASSPGDHTEAFF. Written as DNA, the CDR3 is TGTGCCAGCAGCCCGGGAGACCACACTGAAGCTTTCTTT.